The rows below give T cell receptor beta chains drawn from one sample of a study of T cells in Graves' hyperthyroidism and ophthalmopathy. TCRdb analysed the multiplex PCR reads with MiXCR anew, one entry per CDR3 protein. This table holds roughly 700,000 distinct CDR3 sequences, around 15% found once. Sample: blood. These receptors originate from a woman aged 18-29 years with Graves' hyperthyroidism. The CDR3 runs from the conserved cysteine through the conserved F or W. The D gene is left open where the match is weak. Clone size is given for some rows only: seen once, a few or many times, or a class if the clone is expanded.

j_call d_call v_call clone_size cdr3_nt cdr3_aa
TRBJ2-7 . TRBV6-2/TRBV6-3 many TGTGCCAGCAGTTACTCGGAGGGCTACGAGCAGTACTTC CASSYSEGYEQYF
TRBJ2-5 . TRBV7-2 many TGTGCCAGCAGCCTCCGCGCGGAGGCCCAGTACTTC CASSLRAEAQYF
TRBJ2-2 . TRBV12-3/TRBV12-4 . TGTGCCAGCAGTCGGTTTGCGGCAGGGGCCAACACCGGGGAGCTGTTTTTT CASSRFAAGANTGELFF
TRBJ2-3 TRBD1 TRBV19 few TGTGCCAGTAGCCGACAGGGGGCGAACACAGATACGCAGTATTTT CASSRQGANTDTQYF
TRBJ1-5 TRBD1 TRBV7-9 few TGTGCCAGCAGCTTAGTCGGACAGGGCAATCAGCCCCAGCATTTT CASSLVGQGNQPQHF
TRBJ2-7 . TRBV30 . TGTGCCTGGAGTTGGGGTGGAGAGGGCTCCTACGAGCAGTACTTC CAWSWGGEGSYEQYF
TRBJ1-2 TRBD1 TRBV19 . TGTGCCAGTAGTACGTGGGACAGCCTGGGATCTCATGGCTACACCTTC CASSTWDSLGSHGYTF
TRBJ2-7 TRBD1 TRBV4-1 . TGCGCCAGCAGCCAAGACCAGACAGGGGCTAGAGGGTGGCAGTACTTC CASSQDQTGARGWQYF
TRBJ2-5 TRBD2 TRBV28 many TGTGCCAGCAGCCGGACTAGCGGGAGGCCCCGGCAAGAGACCCAGTACTTC CASSRTSGRPRQETQYF
TRBJ2-5 TRBD1 TRBV6-2/TRBV6-3 . TGTGCCAGCCATACTTCTCCGGGACAGGGGCAAGAGACCCAGTACTTC CASHTSPGQGQETQYF
TRBJ1-4 TRBD1 TRBV20-1 few TGCAGTGCCCTGAATACAGGGGCTAATGAAAAACTGTTTTTT CSALNTGANEKLFF
TRBJ2-7 . TRBV5-1 many TGTGCCAGCAGCTTAATCCCTTACGAGCAGTACTTC CASSLIPYEQYF
TRBJ2-1 . TRBV7-8 many TGTGCCAGCAGCTTAGCGGTTAGTAGGGACACAAATTACAATGAGCAGTTCTTC CASSLAVSRDTNYNEQFF
TRBJ1-2 . TRBV7-8 . TGTGCCAGCAGCTTGAGGGGGGGTGGGGGCTACACCTTC CASSLRGGGGYTF
TRBJ1-5 . TRBV11-2 . TGTGCCAGCAGCCGCGGGACACTTGGAGGCCAGCCCCAGCATTTT CASSRGTLGGQPQHF
TRBJ2-3 TRBD2 TRBV27 few TGTGCCAGCTTACTAGCGGGTTCAGATACGCAGTATTTT CASLLAGSDTQYF
TRBJ2-2 . TRBV7-8 few TGTGCCAGCAGCTCCCCCCGGGCCGGCACCGGGGAGCTGTTTTTT CASSSPRAGTGELFF
TRBJ1-3 . TRBV28 many TGTGCCAGCAGTTGGGGGGCTGGAAACACCATATATTTT CASSWGAGNTIYF
TRBJ2-1 TRBD2 TRBV24-1 . TGTGCCACCAGTGACCGGACTAGCGGGAACTCCTACAATGAGCAGTTCTTC CATSDRTSGNSYNEQFF
TRBJ1-4 TRBD1 TRBV13 many TGTGCCAGCAGCCCAACCGGGACAGGGATCGAAAAACTGTTTTTT CASSPTGTGIEKLFF
TRBJ2-1 . TRBV20-1 . TGCAGTGCTAAACGGTGGACCACCCCTAACAATGAGCAGTTCTTC CSAKRWTTPNNEQFF
TRBJ1-2 . TRBV28 once TGTGCCAGCAGTGCTGCGGCCACGGACTATGGCTACACCTTC CASSAAATDYGYTF
TRBJ2-5 TRBD1 TRBV7-2 many TGTGCCAGCAGCCCCTCGACAGGGAGAGAGACCCAGTACTTC CASSPSTGRETQYF
TRBJ1-4 . TRBV20-1 few TGCAGTGCTAGCACAGGAACTAATGAAAAACTGTTTTTT CSASTGTNEKLFF